This T cell receptor beta chain was recovered during a study of T cells after yellow fever vaccination. Germline assignment: CDR1 MNHEY and CDR2 SVGAGI. With 6 bases clipped from V and 2 bases from J, the junction kept 8 bases outside the gene matches. This CDR3 is 15 amino acids long. The study's findings and limits: A minor fraction of clonotypes spanned both CD4 and CD8 compartments.

This clonotype has a count of ten or more. Its antigen is not known. They built TCR cDNA with 5'RACE template switching, a step that put in a universal primer site and UMIs. TCRdb reprocessed the 5' RACE reads with MiXCR, giving one entry per CDR3 protein. The table includes some 260,000 distinct CDR3 sequences, about 5.2% detected once. The origin of this receptor is a man aged 18 to 35 who received the YFV17D yellow fever vaccine. J is TRBJ2-7 and V is TRBV6-5, with 9 nucleotides matching TRBD2. Sequenced here: CD4+ T cells sorted from PBMCs, sampled on the day of the yellow fever booster vaccination. CDR3 bases: TGTGCCAGCAGCGCCTCCCGCGGGGGGGCCTACGAGCAGTACTTC. Translation gives CASSASRGGAYEQYF.